This entry lists 26 T cell receptor beta chains sequenced from one sample in a study of blood T cell repertoires in COVID-19. TCRdb's copy holds only in-frame clones and misses some; the assay was immunoSEQ multiplex PCR. The sample shows 80,000 to 95,000 clones, around 85% of them seen only once. Input material: peripheral blood. The receptors originated from a woman in her seventies with acute or convalescent COVID-19.

The chain has TRBV7-8 and TRBJ1-1, with 8 bases that match TRBD1. There are 15 residues in the CDR3. Trimming at V came to 4 bases and at J to 4 bases, leaving 8 bases not matched to a gene. In germline, CDR1 is SGHVS, CDR2 FQNEAQ. This CDR3 reads CASSYQTGVGTEAFF. In nucleotides, the CDR3 is TGTGCCAGCAGCTACCAGACAGGGGTCGGCACTGAAGCTTTCTTT. Full variable domain (missing parts from reference TRBV7-8 and TRBJ1-1): GAGVSQSPRYKVAKRGQDVALRCDPISGHVSLFWYQQALGQGPEFLTYFQNEAQLDKSGLPSDRFFAERPEGSVSTLKIQRTQQEDSAVYLCASSYQTGVGTEAFFGQGTRLTVV.

This chain connects TRBV5-6 to TRBJ2-7, with D possibly matching TRBD1 (5 bases). V was cut by 2 bases and J by 0 bases, with 12 bases left in between. The CDR3 spans 15 residues. The germline V gene encodes CDR1 SGHDT and CDR2 YYEEEE. The CDR3 here is CASSFQQVPSYEQYV. DNA of the CDR3: TGTGCCAGCAGCTTCCAACAGGTTCCCTCCTACGAGCAGTACGTC.

V is TRBV10-1 and J is TRBJ2-2; D is possibly TRBD1 (5 bases). CDR1 is WNHNN, CDR2 SYGVQD, per germline (reference sequence). CDR3 length: 14 residues. Trimming left V 6 bases short and J 3 bases short, with 11 bases between. The CDR3 loop is CASRAGLYTGELFF. Here the CDR3 DNA reads TGCGCCAGCAGGGCAGGGTTATACACCGGGGAGCTGTTTTTT.

This chain joins TRBV5-5 and TRBJ2-1, with TRBD2 identical over 14 bases. This CDR3 is built from 16 residues. Germline trimming cut 4 bases from V and 6 bases from J; bases unmatched to any gene: 6. Germline CDR1 reads SGHKS; CDR2 reads YYEKEE (reference sequence). CDR3 amino acids: CASSPGLAGAFNEQFF. CDR3 coding DNA: TGTGCCAGCAGCCCGGGACTAGCGGGGGCTTTCAATGAGCAGTTCTTC. The full variable domain, completed using reference TRBV5-5 and TRBJ2-1, is DAGVTQSPTHLIKTRGQQVTLRCSPISGHKSVSWYQQVLGQGPQFIFQYYEKEERGRGNFPDRFSARQFPNYSSELNVNALLLGDSALYLCASSPGLAGAFNEQFFGPGTRLTVL.

This chain uses TRBV5-4 with TRBJ2-3; D uncertain. Germline CDR1 is SGHNT and CDR2 is YYREEE (reference sequence). V was clipped by 5 bases and J by 4 bases, with 17 bases between them. CDR3 length: 15 amino acids. This CDR3 is CASSTDSAVADTQYF. The CDR3 coding sequence is TGTGCCAGCAGTACCGACTCGGCAGTTGCAGATACGCAGTATTTT.

The gene calls are TRBV6-1 and TRBJ2-7; D perhaps matches TRBD2 (5 bases). The V gene lost 0 bases and the J gene lost 10 bases, with 22 bases spanning the gap. The CDR3 has 16 residues. Germline V gene lookup returns CDR1 MNHNS and CDR2 SASEGT. The CDR3 DNA sequence: TGTGCCAGCAGTGAAGCTAGGTGGCTCTCGGCGGGCCCTCAGTACGTC. It translates to CASSEARWLSAGPQYV.

The chain carries TRBV7-9 and TRBJ2-7; D call uncertain. The CDR3 is 14 amino acids. Deletions cut 0 bases from V and 4 bases from J, with 10 bases between. Per germline, CDR1 SEHNR and CDR2 FQNEAQ (reference sequence). The CDR3 loop reads CASSLAIADYEQYV. Here the CDR3 DNA reads TGTGCCAGCAGCTTAGCTATTGCGGATTACGAGCAGTACGTC.

This rearrangement joins TRBV7-7 to TRBJ2-1; 9 positions agree with TRBD2. This CDR3 region has 15 residues. The germline V gene has CDR1 SSHAT and CDR2 FNYEAQ (reference sequence). V was clipped by 1 base and J by 7 bases; unmatched bases: 5. This CDR3 is CASSLGRGGLNEQFF. The CDR3 DNA sequence: TGTGCCAGCAGCTTAGGGCGGGGGGGCCTGAATGAGCAGTTCTTC.

CDR3 in DNA: TGTGCCAGCAAATTTAGAGACTCAGGGGCCCAAGAGACCCAGTACTTC. Amino acids: CASKFRDSGAQETQYF. The genes are TRBV6-6 and TRBJ2-5, with D perhaps TRBD1 (6 bases). Germline CDR1 is MNHNY and CDR2 is SVGAGI (reference sequence). V was cut by 7 bases and J by 1 base, with 19 bases left in between. This CDR3 has 16 amino acids.

The chain carries TRBV5-4 and TRBJ1-1; 9 bases map to TRBD1. Germline assignment: CDR1 SGHNT and CDR2 YYREEE (reference sequence). V was clipped by 4 bases and J by 4 bases; unmatched bases: 11. The CDR3 contains 16 residues. The CDR3 nucleotides read TGTGCCAGCAGCCGAGACCTATGGGACAGGGCCACTGAAGCTTTCTTT. Its protein is CASSRDLWDRATEAFF.

The chain employs TRBV7-9 and TRBJ2-7; 8 nucleotides agree with TRBD1. The CDR3 loop spans 15 amino acids. V shed 5 bases and J 7 bases; nucleotides not matched to a gene: 13. Germline V gives CDR1 SEHNR, CDR2 FQNEAQ (reference sequence). The CDR3 loop reads CASSRRTGFPREQYV. DNA for the CDR3: TGTGCCAGCAGCAGGAGGACAGGGTTCCCTCGTGAGCAGTACGTC.

This chain uses TRBV7-8 with TRBJ1-1; 7 bases map to TRBD1. The J segment lost 2 bases and the V segment lost 1 base, leaving 7 bases of the junction unmatched. CDR1 is SGHVS, CDR2 FQNEAQ, per germline. The CDR3 has 16 residues. The CDR3 DNA follows: TGTGCCAGCAGCTTAGAGACAGGGCAATACAACACTGAAGCTTTCTTT. Translated: CASSLETGQYNTEAFF.

This sequence joins TRBV28 and TRBJ1-2, with 7 nucleotides matching TRBD1. CDR1 MDHEN and CDR2 SYDVKM come from the germline V gene. The CDR3 has 14 residues. After removal of 5 bases from V and 5 bases from J, the junction contained 8 bases not matched to a gene. CDR3: CASSPGQVYYGYTF. Here the CDR3 DNA reads TGTGCCAGCAGTCCCGGACAGGTCTATTATGGCTACACCTTC.

V usage is TRBV7-2 and J usage is TRBJ2-7, with 12 bases that match TRBD2. V shed 5 bases, J shed 0 bases, and the junction held 2 bases outside the gene matches. The germline V gene has CDR1 SGHTA and CDR2 FQGNSA. The CDR3 runs 15 residues. The CDR3 DNA follows: TGTGCCAGCAGCCAGACTAGCGGGAGCTCCTACGAGCAGTACGTC. Residues: CASSQTSGSSYEQYV.

The chain joins TRBV27 to TRBJ1-2, with TRBD1 identical over 7 bases. The CDR3 runs 13 residues. Germline V gene data show CDR1 as MNHEY and CDR2 as SMNVEV (reference sequence). After removal of 4 bases from V and 6 bases from J, the junction contained 5 bases not matched to a gene. The CDR3 DNA reads TGTGCCAGCAGTTCGACAGGGCTCGATGGCTACACCTTC. Encoded protein: CASSSTGLDGYTF.

This clone was observed at least ten times. V usage is TRBV6-5 and J usage is TRBJ1-2, with 9 bases aligning to TRBD1. Looked up from germline, CDR1 is MNHEY and CDR2 is SVGAGI. Trimming at V came to 7 bases and at J to 7 bases, leaving 10 bases not matched to a gene. The CDR3 runs 14 residues. CDR3 in amino acids: CASIIVQGAIGYTF. In DNA, the CDR3 is TGTGCCAGCATAATAGTACAGGGGGCCATTGGCTACACCTTC.

With respect to this clone: The germline gene is not matched at one end of the junction; a read error may be the cause. V usage is TRBV28 and J usage is TRBJ2-5; D perhaps matches TRBD2 (5 bases). This CDR3 comprises 15 residues. The germline gives CDR1 MDHEN, CDR2 SYDVKM. The CDR3 protein is CASAPGIAKFKTRYF. CDR3 in DNA: TGTGCCAGCGCCCCGGGAATAGCTAAATTTAAGACCCGGTACTTC.

The genes are TRBV6-5 and TRBJ2-3, with TRBD2 matching 7 bases. The CDR3 runs 14 residues. CDR1 MNHEY and CDR2 SVGAGI come from the germline V gene. V was clipped by 4 bases and J by 3 bases; unmatched bases: 4. The DNA of the CDR3 is TGTGCCAGCAGTTCGCGACTAGCTACAGATACGCAGTATTTT. This codes for CASSSRLATDTQYF.

V gene TRBV3-1 (or the pseudogene TRBV3-2) combines with J gene TRBJ2-5, with a weak D call TRBD1 (8 bases). The CDR3 consists of 15 residues. Germline V gene lookup returns CDR1 LGHDT and CDR2 YNNKEL (reference sequence). Deletions cut 1 base from V and 5 bases from J, with 14 bases between. CDR3 coding DNA: TGTGCCAGCAGCCAAGTTACAGGGGGGGTGGAGACCCAGTACTTC. The encoded protein is CASSQVTGGVETQYF.

J is TRBJ1-2 and V is TRBV5-1; 8 bases are a match to TRBD1. Germline CDR1 is SGHRS and CDR2 is YFSETQ. This CDR3 is 15 amino acids long. Losses at the gene ends were 4 bases for V and 5 bases for J; bases not matched to a gene: 10. CDR3 nucleotides: TGCGCCAGCAGCCAAGGACAGGGAGGAGGGTATGGCTACACCTTC. It translates to CASSQGQGGGYGYTF.

CDR3: CASSLEQGYNFF. In DNA form, the CDR3 reads TGTGCCAGCAGCTTAGAACAGGGTTATAACTTCTTC. The J gene is TRBJ2-1, the V gene TRBV7-9; perhaps TRBD1 as D (6 bases). Trimming took 1 base from V and 16 from J, leaving 14 bases between them. The germline gives CDR1 SEHNR, CDR2 FQNEAQ (reference sequence). CDR3 length equals 12 residues.

J is TRBJ2-5 and V is TRBV7-6, with 14 bases lining up with TRBD2. This CDR3 is built from 18 residues. V shed 6 bases and J 2 bases; nucleotides not matched to a gene: 11. Germline CDR1 reads SGHVS; CDR2 reads FNYEAQ. CDR3 coding DNA: TGTGCCAGCAGTCAATCGACTAGCGGGGGGGCCGCGCAAGAGACCCAGTACTTC. Its protein is CASSQSTSGGAAQETQYF. The full variable domain, rest sourced from reference TRBV7-6 and TRBJ2-5, is GAGVSQSPRYKVTKRGQDVALRCDPISGHVSLYWYRQALGQGPEFLTYFNYEAQQDKSGLPNDRFSAERPEGSISTLTIQRTEQRDSAMYRCASSQSTSGGAAQETQYFGPGTRLLVL.

This clone came up a few times. The chain couples TRBV5-6 to TRBJ1-1, with 7 bases fitting TRBD1. J was trimmed by 4 bases and V by 4 bases; bases with no gene match: 13. This CDR3 region has 16 residues. Germline CDR1 is SGHDT and CDR2 is YYEEEE. CDR3 coding DNA: TGTGCCAGCAGCCGCGGACAGGACACCTTTGGCACTGAAGCTTTCTTT. It encodes CASSRGQDTFGTEAFF. The complete variable domain, with remaining parts taken from reference TRBV5-6 and TRBJ1-1, reads DAGVTQSPTHLIKTRGQQVTLRCSPKSGHDTVSWYQQALGQGPQFIFQYYEEEERQRGNFPDRFSGHQFPNYSSELNVNALLLGDSALYLCASSRGQDTFGTEAFFGQGTRLTVV.

Comments on this clone: This same CDR3 is encoded by further DNA sequences in the sample. The chain employs TRBV10-3 and TRBJ2-3; TRBD1 matches 7 bases. Looked up from germline, CDR1 is ENHRY and CDR2 is SYGVKD. J gave up 2 bases and V 3 bases, and 2 bases lay outside the gene matches. The CDR3 is made up of 14 amino acids. The CDR3 sequence is CAISEGQDTDTQYF. Written as DNA, the CDR3 is TGTGCCATCAGTGAAGGACAGGACACAGATACGCAGTATTTT.

The chain joins TRBV28 to TRBJ1-4; TRBD1 aligns across 7 bases. The CDR3 has 17 amino acids. The junction had 16 bases not matched to a gene; V was cut back by 8 bases and J by 4 bases. Germline values: CDR1 MDHEN, CDR2 SYDVKM. CDR3 sequence: CASGRQGSLRGNEKLFF. The CDR3 nucleotides are TGTGCCAGCGGTAGACAGGGAAGTTTAAGGGGTAATGAAAAACTGTTTTTT.

The CDR3 region has the DNA TGTGCCAGCGGTCGGACTAGCGGGAACAATGAGCAGTTCTTC. Its protein product is CASGRTSGNNEQFF. The V and J genes are TRBV7-2 and TRBJ2-1, with 12 bases matching TRBD2. The CDR3 sequence is 14 residues long. J was trimmed by 5 bases and V by 8 bases; bases with no gene match: 4. The germline V gene encodes CDR1 SGHTA and CDR2 FQGNSA.